This T cell receptor beta chain emerged from a study of T cell responses to AZD1222 COVID-19 vaccine. Study-wide results and caveats: Spike-specific TCR breadth and depth went up after people got two AZD1222 doses. Across the whole spike, CD4 TCRs peaked at regions 160-218 and 743-854. The sample set comprised mostly white British donors with more females, and clonal diversity was possibly underestimated.

Method: immunoSEQ multiplex PCR; TCRdb's copy keeps in-frame clones and lacks some. The profile shows just under 150,000 clones, more than 70% of them singletons. A word on this clone: Its specificity is not known.

The CDR3 extends over 13 amino acids. Per the germline V gene, CDR1 is SQVTM and CDR2 is ANQGSEA. V was pared by 2 bases and J by 9 bases, with 16 bases between. The rearrangement links TRBV29-1 to TRBJ1-1; D possibly corresponds to TRBD1 (6 bases). Sample: peripheral blood, taken 28 days after the second AZD1222 dose. The sequence was obtained from an adult who received the AZD1222 COVID-19 vaccine. This CDR3 reads CSVEPDRTQKAFF. CDR3 sequence (DNA): TGCAGCGTTGAACCCGACAGGACCCAGAAAGCTTTCTTT.